This TCR beta chain was sequenced during a study of PD-1 blockade in classical Hodgkin lymphoma (TCRdb year 2020). About the study as a whole: Nivolumab dosing was 3 mg/kg intravenously every 2 weeks, continuing until either disease progression or unacceptable toxicity. The study used CyTOF and TCR beta sequencing to define a peripheral blood immune signature of response to PD-1 blockade in classical Hodgkin lymphoma.

On the study overall, not on this receptor specifically: Only a single clinical trial cohort was studied, and what caused the repertoire differences, possibly disease activity or prior therapy, remained undefined. Baseline TCR diversity was reported to be lower in newly diagnosed patients than in healthy donors, and even lower in relapsed/refractory patients. Baseline diversity similar to that of newly diagnosed patients was observed in trial patients achieving complete response, whereas significantly lower diversity was observed in partial responders and progressors. Diversity was lower in patients who began nivolumab less than 1 year after ASCT, so these patients were left out of later analyses to avoid confounding by immune reconstitution. A significant rise by C4D1 was seen in CD4+ but not CD8+ TCR diversity (p=0.0027 vs p=0.16), with the rise being most apparent in complete responders (p=0.02).

The time point label, read with the paper, signifies: cycle 1 day 1 (C1D1), immediately before nivolumab initiation. All trial patients had relapsed after autologous stem cell transplantation, with cohorts A, B and C differing in prior brentuximab vedotin exposure. A total of roughly 60 patients with relapsed/refractory classical Hodgkin lymphoma made up the trial cohort, and each patient's best overall response was complete response, partial response or progressive disease. Single-agent nivolumab was administered to trial patients in the multi-cohort phase II CheckMate 205 trial. An independent review committee assessed best overall response by applying the 2007 International Working Group response criteria. Trial PBMCs were collected immediately before nivolumab initiation (C1D1) and during therapy at cycle 2 day 1 and cycle 4 day 1. After peripheral blood was drawn into 8 mL Vacutainer Cell Preparation Tubes, PBMCs were isolated by centrifugation and then cryopreserved.

In the case of this clone: The clone's antigen remains unknown. Base qualities are not at hand, and no much larger clone is one base apart.

CDR1 LNHNV and CDR2 YYDKDF are derived from the germline V gene (reference sequence). Trimming leaves V shorter by 6 bases and J shorter by 3 bases, with the junction holding 11 bases beyond the gene matches. Spanning cysteine to phenylalanine, the CDR3 consists of 16 amino acids. CDR3 DNA only is kept here, 48 bases in frame from base 1. The Qiagen DNeasy kit was used to extract genomic DNA from unsorted PBMCs and from the negatively selected CD4+ and CD8+ fractions. TCR beta CDR3 regions were subjected to amplification by immunoSEQ multiplex PCR with primers that anneal to V and J segments. A synthetic immune receptor repertoire was used to minimize amplification bias, and remaining bias was computationally removed after sequencing. Under the source paper's analysis protocol: Custom Python scripts were used to quantify repertoire diversity as the Shannon entropy index. Unsorted, CD4+ and CD8+ repertoires were analyzed separately, except in combined analyses where CD4+ and CD8+ sequences were merged in silico. A clone was considered expanded if an increase in frequency of at least 2-fold after treatment relative to C1D1 was found, and a pseudocount of 0.5 was applied to clones undetected at baseline. Singleton clones were defined as clones with 0 or 1 copy at C1D1, and non-singleton clones were defined as clones with 2 or more copies. By matching protein sequences in sorted samples from the same patient, clones expanded in unsorted samples were annotated as CD4+, CD8+ or unknown. Wilcoxon tests on paired samples were used to test diversity changes from C1D1 to C4D1. The table comes from immuneACCESS by way of TCRdb, which keeps in-frame sequences with V and J called. Part of the clones is missing from these tables; in studies checked, under half for an unresolved V gene and the rest for unknown reasons. V and J calls and clone size follow that table, whereas D and trimming were derived from the DNA. This sample has about 25,000 clones in its table, and approximately 80% of those were observed once. The ten largest clones represent roughly 6.7% of the sample.

The source of this sequence is a human donor with classical Hodgkin lymphoma. This specimen was peripheral blood mononuclear cells (PBMCs), taken at baseline. The V gene is TRBV15 and the J gene is TRBJ1-2, and 9 junction bases match TRBD1. Here is the DNA: TGTGCCACCAGTCCCTTAGATAGGACAGGGGACTATGGCTACACCTTC. Its protein product is CATSPLDRTGDYGYTF.